The T cell receptor (beta chain) under discussion was sequenced for a study of blood T cells in healthy people across ages. Then a second PCR, running about 6 to 11 cycles, was carried out with a sample-barcoded 5' primer and a J-beta primer mix. TCRdb reprocessed the 5' RACE reads via MiXCR and lists one record per CDR3 protein. The table lists 850,000 or so distinct CDR3 sequences, around 28% of them singletons, with roughly 17% in the top ten. V was trimmed by 4 bases and J by 3 bases, leaving 12 bases between them. This CDR3 contains 14 residues. The germline V gene encodes CDR1 LGHDT and CDR2 YNNKEL (reference sequence). This clonotype was found a few times.

The sequence was collected from a woman of 80 years or more in good health. The specimen was blood. The chain couples TRBV3-1 to TRBJ1-2; D possibly corresponds to TRBD1 (5 bases). The CDR3 sequence is CASSRGPGDYGYTF. DNA of the CDR3: TGTGCCAGCAGCCGAGGCCCGGGGGACTATGGCTACACCTTC.